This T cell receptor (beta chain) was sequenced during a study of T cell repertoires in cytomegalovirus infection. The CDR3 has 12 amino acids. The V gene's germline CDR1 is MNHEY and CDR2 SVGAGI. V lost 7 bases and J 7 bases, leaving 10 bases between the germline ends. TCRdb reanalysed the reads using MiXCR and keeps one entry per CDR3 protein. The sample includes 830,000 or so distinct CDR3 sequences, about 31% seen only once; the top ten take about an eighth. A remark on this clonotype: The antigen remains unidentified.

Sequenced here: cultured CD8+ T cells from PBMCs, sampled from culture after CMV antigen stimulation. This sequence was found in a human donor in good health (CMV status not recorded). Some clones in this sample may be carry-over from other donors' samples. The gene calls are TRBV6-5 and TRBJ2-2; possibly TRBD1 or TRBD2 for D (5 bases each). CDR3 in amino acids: CASKRGSGELFF. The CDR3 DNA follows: TGTGCCAGCAAGAGGGGAAGCGGGGAGCTGTTTTTT.